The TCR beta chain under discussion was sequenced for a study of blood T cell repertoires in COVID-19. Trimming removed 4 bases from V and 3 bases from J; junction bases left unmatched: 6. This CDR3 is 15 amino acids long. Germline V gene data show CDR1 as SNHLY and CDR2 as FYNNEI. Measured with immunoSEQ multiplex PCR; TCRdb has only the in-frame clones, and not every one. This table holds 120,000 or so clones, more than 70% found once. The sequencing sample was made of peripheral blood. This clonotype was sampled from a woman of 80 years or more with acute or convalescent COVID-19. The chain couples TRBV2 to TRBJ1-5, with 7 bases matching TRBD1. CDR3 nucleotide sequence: TGTGCCAGCAGTGGGCCGGACAGGTTCAATCAGCCCCAGCATTTT. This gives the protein CASSGPDRFNQPQHF.